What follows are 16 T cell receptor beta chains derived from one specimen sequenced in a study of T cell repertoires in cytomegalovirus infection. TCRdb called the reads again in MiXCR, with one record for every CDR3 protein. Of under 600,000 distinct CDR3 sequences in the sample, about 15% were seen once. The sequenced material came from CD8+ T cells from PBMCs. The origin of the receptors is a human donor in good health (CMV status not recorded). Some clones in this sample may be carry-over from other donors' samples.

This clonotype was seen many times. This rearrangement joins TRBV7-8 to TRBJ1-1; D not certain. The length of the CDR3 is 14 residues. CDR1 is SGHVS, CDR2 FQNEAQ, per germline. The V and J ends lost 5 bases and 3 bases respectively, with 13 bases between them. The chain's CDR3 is CASSPRRRDTEAFF. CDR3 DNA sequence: TGTGCCAGCAGCCCCCGCAGGCGGGACACTGAAGCTTTCTTT.

In DNA form, the CDR3 reads TGTGCCTGGATTAGCGGGAGAAGTAATGAGCAGTTCTTC. It specifies CAWISGRSNEQFF. J is TRBJ2-1 and V is TRBV30, with TRBD2 matching over 9 bases. The CDR3 has 13 residues. With 4 bases clipped from V and 7 bases from J, the junction kept 5 bases outside the gene matches. Germline V gene lookup returns CDR1 GTSNPN and CDR2 SVGIG (reference sequence).

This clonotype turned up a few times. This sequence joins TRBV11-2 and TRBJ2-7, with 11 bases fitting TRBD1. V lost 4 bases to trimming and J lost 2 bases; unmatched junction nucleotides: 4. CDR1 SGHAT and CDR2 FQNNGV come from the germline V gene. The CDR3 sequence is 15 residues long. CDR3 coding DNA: TGTGCCAGCAGCTGGGGACAGGGGGAAACCTACGAGCAGTACTTC. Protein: CASSWGQGETYEQYF.

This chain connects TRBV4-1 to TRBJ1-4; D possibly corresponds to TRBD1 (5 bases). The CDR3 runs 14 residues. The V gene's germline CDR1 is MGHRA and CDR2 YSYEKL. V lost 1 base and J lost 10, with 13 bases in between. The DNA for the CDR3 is TGCGCCAGCAGCCAAGTGGAAGGGGATGGAAAACTGTTTTTT. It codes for CASSQVEGDGKLFF.

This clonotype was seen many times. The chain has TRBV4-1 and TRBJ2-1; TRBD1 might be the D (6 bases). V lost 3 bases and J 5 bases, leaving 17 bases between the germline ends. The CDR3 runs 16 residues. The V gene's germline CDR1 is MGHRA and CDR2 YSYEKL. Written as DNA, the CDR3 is TGCGCCAGCAGCCATGGCCCATCATACAGGGACAATGAGCAGTTCTTC. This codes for CASSHGPSYRDNEQFF.

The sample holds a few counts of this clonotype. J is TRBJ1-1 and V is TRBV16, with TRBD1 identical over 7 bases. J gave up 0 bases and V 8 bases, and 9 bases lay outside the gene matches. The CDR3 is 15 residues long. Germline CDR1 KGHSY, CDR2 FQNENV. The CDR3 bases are TGTGCCAGCCATAGAGGGACAGAAATGAACACTGAAGCTTTCTTT. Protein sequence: CASHRGTEMNTEAFF.

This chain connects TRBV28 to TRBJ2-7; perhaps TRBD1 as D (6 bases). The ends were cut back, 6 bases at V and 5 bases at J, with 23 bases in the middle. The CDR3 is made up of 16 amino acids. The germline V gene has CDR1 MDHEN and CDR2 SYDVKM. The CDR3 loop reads CASRRIDYIRGDEQYF. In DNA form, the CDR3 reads TGTGCCAGCAGACGAATAGACTATATCAGGGGTGACGAGCAGTACTTC.

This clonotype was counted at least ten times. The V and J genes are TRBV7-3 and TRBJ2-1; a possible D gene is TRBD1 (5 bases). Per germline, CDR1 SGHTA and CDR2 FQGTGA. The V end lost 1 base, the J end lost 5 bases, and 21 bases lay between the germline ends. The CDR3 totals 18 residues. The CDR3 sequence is CASSLSGYQGSQHNEQFF. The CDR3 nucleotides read TGTGCCAGCAGCTTAAGTGGGTATCAGGGCTCCCAGCACAATGAGCAGTTCTTC.

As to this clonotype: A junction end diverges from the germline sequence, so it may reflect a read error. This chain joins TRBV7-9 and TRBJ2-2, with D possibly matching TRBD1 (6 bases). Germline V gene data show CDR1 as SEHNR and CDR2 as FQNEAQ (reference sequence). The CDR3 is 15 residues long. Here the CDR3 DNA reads TGTGCCAGCAGCCCCAAAGGGGGTAACAACGGGGAGCTGTTTTTT. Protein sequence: CASSPKGGNNGELFF.

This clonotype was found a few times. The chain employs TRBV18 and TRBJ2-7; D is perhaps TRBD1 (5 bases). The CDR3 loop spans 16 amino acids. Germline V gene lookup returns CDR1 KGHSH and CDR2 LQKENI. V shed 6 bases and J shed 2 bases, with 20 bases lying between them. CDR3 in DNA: TGTGCCAGCTCCCATCTCAACTCCAGGACACCCTACGAGCAGTACTTC. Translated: CASSHLNSRTPYEQYF.

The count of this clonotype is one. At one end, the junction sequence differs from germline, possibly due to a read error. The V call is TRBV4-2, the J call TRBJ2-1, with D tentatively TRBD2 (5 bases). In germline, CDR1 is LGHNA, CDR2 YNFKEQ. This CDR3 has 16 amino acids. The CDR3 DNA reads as TGTGCCAGCAGCCAAGTGAGCGGAAGCTCCTACAATGAGCAGTTGTTC. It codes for CASSQVSGSSYNEQLF.

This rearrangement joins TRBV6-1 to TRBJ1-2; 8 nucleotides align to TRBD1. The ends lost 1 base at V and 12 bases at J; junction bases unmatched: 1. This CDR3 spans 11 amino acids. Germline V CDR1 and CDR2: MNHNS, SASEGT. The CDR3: CASSEGTGHTF. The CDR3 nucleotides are TGTGCCAGCAGTGAAGGGACAGGGCACACCTTC.

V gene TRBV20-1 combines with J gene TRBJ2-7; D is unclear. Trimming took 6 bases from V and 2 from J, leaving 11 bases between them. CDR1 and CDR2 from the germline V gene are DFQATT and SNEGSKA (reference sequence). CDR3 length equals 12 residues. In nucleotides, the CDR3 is TGCAGTGCGAGACGGCAAACCTACGAGCAGTACTTC. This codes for CSARRQTYEQYF.

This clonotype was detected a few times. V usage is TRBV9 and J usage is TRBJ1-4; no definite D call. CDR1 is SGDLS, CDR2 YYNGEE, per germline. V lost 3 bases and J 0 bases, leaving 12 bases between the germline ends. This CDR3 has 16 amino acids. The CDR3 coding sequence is TGTGCCAGCAGCGGGACTGCGGGTTCAACTAATGAAAAACTGTTTTTT. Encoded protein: CASSGTAGSTNEKLFF.

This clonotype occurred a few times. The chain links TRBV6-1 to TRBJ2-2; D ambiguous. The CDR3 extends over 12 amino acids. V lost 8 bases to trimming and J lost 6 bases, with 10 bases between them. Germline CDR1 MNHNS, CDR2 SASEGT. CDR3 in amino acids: CASFESSGELFF. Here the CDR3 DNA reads TGTGCCAGCTTCGAATCCTCCGGGGAGCTGTTTTTT.

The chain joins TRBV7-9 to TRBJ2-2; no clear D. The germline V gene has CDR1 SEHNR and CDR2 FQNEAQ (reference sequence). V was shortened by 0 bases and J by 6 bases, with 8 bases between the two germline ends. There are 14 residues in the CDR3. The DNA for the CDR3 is TGTGCCAGCAGCTTAGCAACCTATGCCGGGGAGCTGTTTTTT. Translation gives CASSLATYAGELFF.